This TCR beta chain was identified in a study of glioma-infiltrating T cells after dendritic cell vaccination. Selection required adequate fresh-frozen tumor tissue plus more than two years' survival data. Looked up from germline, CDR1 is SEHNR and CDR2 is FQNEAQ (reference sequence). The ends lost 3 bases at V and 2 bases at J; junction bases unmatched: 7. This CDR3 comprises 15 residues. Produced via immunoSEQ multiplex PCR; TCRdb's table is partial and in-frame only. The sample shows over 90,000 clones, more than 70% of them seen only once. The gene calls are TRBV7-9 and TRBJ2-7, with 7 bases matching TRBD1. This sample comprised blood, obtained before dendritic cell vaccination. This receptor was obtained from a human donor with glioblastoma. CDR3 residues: CASSFTTGFAYEQYF. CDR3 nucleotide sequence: TGTGCCAGCAGCTTTACGACAGGGTTCGCCTACGAGCAGTACTTC.